These 32 T cell receptor beta chains share one sample of origin, sequenced in a study of T-cell memory formation after mild COVID-19. TCRdb recomputed calls from the 5' RACE reads with MiXCR, one row per CDR3 protein. The repertoire includes just over 200,000 distinct CDR3 sequences, over 9% of them detected once, and roughly 3.5% sits in the top ten. The sample was PBMCs or a T cell subset sorted from them (not recorded which). These receptors were taken from a man younger than 30 who had mild COVID-19 (a few samples of this study predate the infection). Cell type and time point are not known.

This clonotype was detected a few times. This chain connects TRBV12-3 or TRBV12-4 to TRBJ2-7, with 7 bases lining up with TRBD1. The V and J ends lost 5 bases and 1 base, in that order; junction bases with no gene match: 5. CDR3 length: 14 residues. CDR3 amino acids: CASSPRQGSYEQYV. DNA for the CDR3: TGTGCCAGCAGTCCTCGACAGGGATCCTACGAGCAGTACGTC.

This clonotype appeared a few times. The chain links TRBV18 to TRBJ2-7; 7 bases match TRBD1. Trimming removed 3 bases from V and 3 bases from J; junction bases left unmatched: 5. The CDR3 covers 14 residues. From germline, CDR1 is KGHSH and CDR2 LQKENI. The CDR3 spells CASSPGQIVYEQYV. The CDR3 DNA is TGTGCCAGCTCACCGGGACAGATAGTCTACGAGCAGTACGTC.

The chain has TRBV5-1 and TRBJ1-6; a possible D gene is TRBD1 (5 bases). Germline values: CDR1 SGHRS, CDR2 YFSETQ. The CDR3 has 15 residues. Trimming left V 7 bases short and J 8 bases short, with 19 bases between. In nucleotides, the CDR3 is TGCGCCAGCGGGCTGGGGCTCCTCGAATATTCACCCCTCCACTTT. As protein: CASGLGLLEYSPLHF.

This sequence joins TRBV18 and TRBJ1-5; D uncertain. CDR3 size: 14 residues. Trimming cost V 5 bases and J 1 base, with 9 bases left between them. Germline loops: CDR1 KGHSH, CDR2 LQKENI. The CDR3 sequence: CASSGEVSNQPQHF. Here the CDR3 DNA reads TGTGCCAGCTCAGGGGAGGTGAGCAATCAGCCCCAGCATTTT.

The chain employs TRBV27 and TRBJ2-7; the match to TRBD1 covers 7 bases. CDR1 is MNHEY, CDR2 SMNVEV, per germline (reference sequence). With V trimmed by 6 bases and J by 3 bases, 8 bases remained unmatched. The CDR3 runs to 14 residues. The CDR3 is CASSRQTGFYEQYF. DNA for the CDR3: TGTGCCAGCAGCCGCCAGACAGGGTTCTACGAGCAGTACTTC.

This clonotype turned up a few times. This chain uses TRBV6-5 with TRBJ2-7; 7 bases are a match to TRBD2. Per germline, CDR1 MNHEY and CDR2 SVGAGI. Trimming at V came to 5 bases and at J to 7 bases, leaving 8 bases not matched to a gene. This CDR3 spans 13 amino acids. The CDR3 region is CASSPRTRGEQYV. The DNA of the CDR3 is TGTGCCAGCAGTCCTCGGACTAGAGGGGAGCAGTACGTC.

The chain uses TRBV11-2 and TRBJ1-2; D possibly corresponds to TRBD1 (5 bases). The CDR3 runs 13 residues. V lost 3 bases and J 8 bases, leaving 13 bases between the germline ends. Germline values: CDR1 SGHAT, CDR2 FQNNGV. The CDR3 sequence: CASSLGDYEGYTF. The CDR3 DNA reads TGTGCCAGCAGCTTGGGGGACTATGAGGGCTACACCTTC.

The V call is TRBV7-6, the J call TRBJ1-4; no firm D call. CDR1 and CDR2 from the germline V gene are SGHVS and FNYEAQ. V lost 1 base, J lost 5 bases, and 14 bases lay in between. This CDR3 comprises 16 residues. CDR3 region: CASSLVPAGWNEKLFF. Here the CDR3 DNA reads TGTGCCAGCAGCTTAGTACCCGCCGGGTGGAATGAAAAACTGTTTTTT.

At least ten counts were recorded for this clonotype. V usage is TRBV27 and J usage is TRBJ2-5; tentatively, D is TRBD2 (5 bases). CDR3 length: 14 residues. Germline V gene data show CDR1 as MNHEY and CDR2 as SMNVEV (reference sequence). The germline V and J ends were trimmed by 6 bases and 1 base, with 12 bases remaining between them. CDR3 nucleotide sequence: TGTGCCAGCAGCCTTAGCGAGACCCAAGAGACCCAGTACTTC. Its translation: CASSLSETQETQYF.

The V call is TRBV6-5, the J call TRBJ1-2, with 7 bases lining up with TRBD1. From germline, CDR1 is MNHEY and CDR2 SVGAGI. The CDR3 loop spans 15 amino acids. V lost 0 bases to trimming and J lost 7 bases; unmatched junction nucleotides: 8. The CDR3 nucleotides are TGTGCCAGCAGTTACTCGGGACAGCTATTGGTTGGCTACACCTTC. Translating gives CASSYSGQLLVGYTF.

V and J are TRBV11-2 and TRBJ2-3, with TRBD2 as a possible D gene (5 bases). CDR1 and CDR2 (germline): SGHAT, FQNNGV. The CDR3 is 15 residues long. V was trimmed by 1 base and J by 2 bases, leaving 10 bases between them. For the CDR3, the DNA is TGTGCCAGCAGCTTAGTTAGGACTTCCACAGATACGCAGTATTTT. Encoded protein: CASSLVRTSTDTQYF.

This clonotype was detected only a few times. The chain links TRBV24-1 to TRBJ2-1, with D possibly being TRBD1 (6 bases). This CDR3 is built from 15 residues. The V gene's germline CDR1 is KGHDR and CDR2 SFDVKD. The V end was cut by 3 bases, the J end by 5 bases, with 13 bases between. CDR3 amino acids: CATSDPGVSNNEQFF. The CDR3, as DNA: TGTGCCACCAGTGATCCAGGGGTGTCGAACAATGAGCAGTTCTTC.

The chain recombines TRBV6-5 with TRBJ1-4, with D possibly being TRBD1 (5 bases). Germline lookup yields CDR1 MNHEY and CDR2 SVGAGI. The V end was cut by 10 bases, the J end by 8 bases, with 17 bases between. The CDR3 has 13 amino acids. CDR3 residues: CATRSTGGEKLFF. CDR3 nucleotide sequence: TGTGCCACCAGATCAACTGGGGGGGAAAAACTGTTTTTT.

The V gene is TRBV28, the J gene TRBJ2-4, with unresolved D. CDR1 and CDR2 (germline): MDHEN, SYDVKM. Trimming took off 1 base at V and 0 bases at J, with 16 bases between the two ends. The CDR3 runs 18 residues. CDR3 bases: TGTGCCAGCAGTTTATTTCTTCAGTATAGCTTAGCCAAAAACATTCAGTACTTC. Translation gives CASSLFLQYSLAKNIQYF.

The V and J genes are TRBV7-2 and TRBJ1-1, with a tentative D call TRBD1 (5 bases). With 6 bases removed from V and 3 bases from J, the gap between germline ends came to 11 bases. Germline-derived CDR1 and CDR2 are SGHTA and FQGNSA. The CDR3 is 13 residues long. The CDR3 here is CASRGVGDTEAFF. CDR3 nucleotide sequence: TGTGCCAGCAGAGGGGTCGGGGACACTGAAGCTTTCTTT.

This clonotype has a handful of counts. This sequence joins TRBV12-3 or TRBV12-4 and TRBJ2-7; weak D call: TRBD1 (6 bases). The length of the CDR3 is 17 residues. V gave up 6 bases and J gave up 0 bases, with 21 bases separating them. CDR3 residues: CASSPDTGYVSSYEQYF. CDR3 DNA sequence: TGTGCCAGCAGCCCCGACACAGGGTACGTCAGCTCCTACGAGCAGTACTTC.

The chain has TRBV24-1 and TRBJ2-3; tentatively, D is TRBD2 (6 bases). Germline V lookup: CDR1 KGHDR, CDR2 SFDVKD. The CDR3 has 14 amino acids. The V and J ends lost 7 bases and 3 bases respectively, with 13 bases between them. The CDR3 DNA reads as TGTGCCACCAGGGACGCGGCGGGGACAGATACGCAGTATTTT. Translated: CATRDAAGTDTQYF.

Ten or more counts support this clonotype. V usage is TRBV7-2 and J usage is TRBJ2-1; the match to TRBD2 covers 7 bases. Germline CDR1 is SGHTA and CDR2 is FQGNSA. The V gene end was trimmed by 7 bases and the J gene end by 6 bases; junction bases not matched to a gene: 6. The CDR3 has 13 amino acids. The CDR3 loop reads CASTRGVSNEQFF. The CDR3 nucleotides read TGTGCCAGCACCCGGGGGGTAAGCAATGAGCAGTTCTTC.

This clonotype was seen repeatedly, ten times or more. The chain joins TRBV5-5 to TRBJ1-5, with 7 bases fitting TRBD1. Germline values: CDR1 SGHKS, CDR2 YYEKEE (reference sequence). J gave up 3 bases and V 5 bases, and 11 bases lay outside the gene matches. The CDR3 spans 16 residues. For the CDR3, the DNA is TGTGCCAGCAGTCCCAGGGGGGATTTAACCAATCAGCCCCAGCATTTT. Protein: CASSPRGDLTNQPQHF.

Here the CDR3 reads CASSGAYTGELFF. CDR3 DNA sequence: TGCGCCAGCTCAGGTGCCTACACCGGGGAGCTGTTTTTT. V gene TRBV10-1 combines with J gene TRBJ2-2, with D uncertain. This CDR3 contains 13 residues. The germline V gene encodes CDR1 WNHNN and CDR2 SYGVQD (reference sequence). V was clipped by 8 bases and J by 3 bases, with 10 bases between them.

This chain links TRBV15 with TRBJ2-2; 10 bases line up with TRBD2. Per germline, CDR1 LNHNV and CDR2 YYDKDF (reference sequence). The trim removed 8 bases at V and 2 bases at J, leaving 5 bases unmatched. The CDR3 consists of 15 residues. The CDR3 DNA reads as TGTGCCACCCAGACTAGCGGGTATAACACCGGGGAGCTGTTTTTT. It is translated as CATQTSGYNTGELFF.

V gene TRBV24-1 combines with J gene TRBJ2-3, with TRBD2 matching 8 bases. This CDR3 region has 16 residues. The V segment lost 5 bases and the J segment 4 bases; nucleotides outside the gene matches: 10. Germline CDR1 and CDR2: KGHDR and SFDVKD. Here the CDR3 DNA reads TGTGCCACCAGTGTGTCGGGAGGGATTAGTGCAGATACGCAGTATTTT. This encodes CATSVSGGISADTQYF.

This clonotype has just a few counts. The J gene is TRBJ1-6, the V gene TRBV13, with TRBD1 matching over 8 bases. This CDR3 region has 17 residues. The ends lost 2 bases at V and 8 bases at J; junction bases unmatched: 11. Germline CDR1 and CDR2: PRHDT and FYEKMQ (reference sequence). The DNA of the CDR3 is TGTGCCAGCAGCTTACAAGGACAGGGAGTAGGGTATTCACCCCTCCACTTT. Its translation: CASSLQGQGVGYSPLHF.

This clonotype was seen more than once but under ten times. V usage is TRBV4-1 and J usage is TRBJ2-5, with D uncertain. This CDR3 comprises 12 residues. Germline V gene lookup returns CDR1 MGHRA and CDR2 YSYEKL. The V gene lost 3 bases and the J gene lost 5 bases, with 7 bases spanning the gap. CDR3 protein: CASSHPRETQYF. CDR3 sequence (DNA): TGCGCCAGCAGCCACCCCCGGGAGACCCAGTACTTC.

This clonotype was counted a few times. This chain links TRBV20-1 with TRBJ2-3, with TRBD1 as a possible D gene (5 bases). V lost 5 bases, J lost 1 base, and 10 bases lay in between. CDR1 is DFQATT and CDR2 is SNEGSKA in the germline V gene (reference sequence). The CDR3 covers 13 residues. This chain's CDR3 is CSALMTGTDTQYF. CDR3 nucleotides: TGCAGTGCTCTAATGACAGGCACAGATACGCAGTATTTT.

The chain uses TRBV7-9 and TRBJ1-1; D is ambiguous. This CDR3 has 13 amino acids. Germline V gives CDR1 SEHNR, CDR2 FQNEAQ (reference sequence). The V gene lost 5 bases and the J gene lost 5 bases, with 12 bases spanning the gap. The DNA of the CDR3 is TGTGCCAGCAGCCTGTTTGAAGGGACTGAAGCTTTCTTT. Translating gives CASSLFEGTEAFF. The entire variable domain, with the rest obtained from reference TRBV7-9 and TRBJ1-1, is as follows: DTGVSQNPRHKITKRGQNVTFRCDPISEHNRLYWYRQTLGQGPEFLTYFQNEAQLEKSRLLSDRFSAERPKGSFSTLEIQRTEQGDSAMYLCASSLFEGTEAFFGQGTRLTVV.

The V gene is TRBV20-1, the J gene TRBJ2-5, with D possibly called TRBD1 or TRBD2 (5 bases each). This CDR3 spans 16 amino acids. Germline-derived CDR1 and CDR2 are DFQATT and SNEGSKA (reference sequence). Trimming left V 5 bases short and J 5 bases short, with 24 bases between. The CDR3 DNA reads as TGCAGTGCTGAGACCTGGGGGACGAGTCGGTCGGAGACCCAGTACTTC. This gives the protein CSAETWGTSRSETQYF.

This clonotype was seen many times. The V and J genes are TRBV9 and TRBJ2-1, with TRBD2 identical over 12 bases. CDR3 length: 15 residues. Trimming at V came to 0 bases and at J to 10 bases, leaving 5 bases not matched to a gene. The V gene's germline CDR1 is SGDLS and CDR2 YYNGEE. Here the CDR3 reads CASSVELAGGQEQFF. The CDR3 DNA sequence: TGTGCCAGCAGCGTAGAGCTAGCGGGGGGGCAGGAGCAGTTCTTC.

This clonotype was picked up a small number of times. J is TRBJ2-5 and V is TRBV25-1, with D uncertain. V was pared by 6 bases and J by 0 bases, with 8 bases between. Germline V lookup: CDR1 MGHDK, CDR2 SYGVNS. The CDR3 loop spans 13 amino acids. The CDR3 coding sequence is TGTGCCAGCAGGTGGGATAACCAAGAGACCCAGTACTTC. It translates to CASRWDNQETQYF.

This clonotype was observed a few times. This chain links TRBV6-2 or TRBV6-3 with TRBJ2-3; D gene uncertain. The CDR3 contains 15 residues. V was clipped by 2 bases and J by 6 bases, with 15 bases between them. Germline-derived CDR1 and CDR2 are MNHEY and SVGEGT. The CDR3 nucleotides are TGTGCCAGCAGTTACCCACCACTCAGTTCCGATACGCAGTATTTT. Protein product: CASSYPPLSSDTQYF.

This clonotype came up a few times. One end of the junction fails to match germline, which may point to a read error. V is TRBV2 and J is TRBJ1-1; D ambiguous. The CDR3 length is 11 residues. Germline V gives CDR1 SNHLY, CDR2 FYNNEI. The chain's CDR3 is CASILNAEAFF. The CDR3 region has the DNA TGTGCCAGCATCCTGAACGCTGAAGCTTTCTTT.

The chain is built from TRBV29-1 and TRBJ2-3, with 8 bases fitting TRBD2. CDR1 is SQVTM, CDR2 ANQGSEA, per germline. The CDR3 totals 14 residues. Germline trimming cut 5 bases from V and 1 base from J; bases unmatched to any gene: 5. CDR3 nucleotides: TGCAGCGTTCGGGGGGGCCGGGGCACAGATACGCAGTATTTT. This translates into CSVRGGRGTDTQYF.